The 16 T cell receptor beta chains listed next were all sequenced from one sample in a study of T-cell reconstitution after alpha-beta-depleted transplantation in children. Construction of the TCRbeta library involved unique molecular identifiers. TCRdb passed the PCR reads through MiXCR, listing each CDR3 protein once. The repertoire holds hundreds of thousands of distinct CDR3 sequences, with roughly a quarter as singletons. The sequenced sample was PBMCs, mostly from graft donor cells, obtained 360 days after TCRalphabeta/CD19-depleted stem cell transplant. The receptor set was obtained from a female patient between 2 and 15 years old who had a stem cell transplant for congenital amegakaryocytic thrombocytopenia, so the T cells may come from the graft donor.

The genes are TRBV10-3 and TRBJ2-7; 9 nucleotides match TRBD2. Trimming cost V 2 bases and J 6 bases; bases outside gene matches: 14. The CDR3 covers 17 residues. Germline loops: CDR1 ENHRY, CDR2 SYGVKD. The CDR3 coding sequence is TGTGCCATCAGTGAGCCCGAGGCGTGGCTAGCGGGACGCGAGCAGTACTTC. Amino acid sequence: CAISEPEAWLAGREQYF.

J is TRBJ2-5 and V is TRBV20-1, with TRBD2 matching 12 bases. Per the germline V gene, CDR1 is DFQATT and CDR2 is SNEGSKA (reference sequence). With 3 bases clipped from V and 5 bases from J, the junction kept 10 bases outside the gene matches. The CDR3 runs 16 residues. The CDR3 DNA is TGCAGTGCTAGCAAGACTAGCGGGAGTTTGAGGGAGACCCAGTACTTC. It encodes CSASKTSGSLRETQYF.

The V gene is TRBV7-9, the J gene TRBJ1-2, with a weak D call TRBD1 (6 bases). The length of the CDR3 is 15 residues. Germline-derived CDR1 and CDR2 are SEHNR and FQNEAQ (reference sequence). Trimming pared 5 bases from V and 4 bases from J, leaving 17 bases between. In nucleotides, the CDR3 is TGTGCCAGCAGCACGGCGGGGGGCATTGGCTATGGCTACACCTTC. It codes for CASSTAGGIGYGYTF.

This clonotype was detected many times. V is TRBV7-2 and J is TRBJ2-1; 8 bases align to TRBD1. Germline-derived CDR1 and CDR2 are SGHTA and FQGNSA. J gave up 2 bases and V 4 bases, and 4 bases lay outside the gene matches. The CDR3 sequence is 15 residues long. The CDR3 spells CASSSTGGTYNEQFF. In DNA form, the CDR3 reads TGTGCCAGCAGCTCCACAGGGGGAACCTACAATGAGCAGTTCTTC.

V and J are TRBV10-3 and TRBJ1-2; TRBD1 matches 7 bases. Germline V lookup: CDR1 ENHRY, CDR2 SYGVKD. Unmatched junction bases numbered 8, after V lost 5 bases and J lost 5 bases. This CDR3 is built from 14 residues. CDR3 region: CAISPRDRSYGYTF. The CDR3 nucleotides are TGTGCCATCAGTCCACGGGACAGATCGTATGGCTACACCTTC.

This clonotype has just a few counts. The V call is TRBV7-8, the J call TRBJ1-6; the D gene is possibly TRBD1 (6 bases). The ends were cut back, 0 bases at V and 10 bases at J, with 13 bases in the middle. The CDR3 extends over 15 amino acids. CDR1 and CDR2 from the germline V gene are SGHVS and FQNEAQ. This CDR3 is CASSLALTGRSPLHF. CDR3 sequence (DNA): TGTGCCAGCAGCTTAGCGCTGACAGGTCGATCACCCCTCCACTTT.

This clonotype was seen a handful of times. J is TRBJ2-5 and V is TRBV7-2, with D possibly being TRBD2 (5 bases). This CDR3 is 14 amino acids long. The germline V gene encodes CDR1 SGHTA and CDR2 FQGNSA. The V gene lost 5 bases and the J gene lost 6 bases, with 16 bases spanning the gap. CDR3 in DNA: TGTGCCAGCAGCCTACCCGGAGCCGGGAAGACCCAGTACTTC. Translated, it gives CASSLPGAGKTQYF.

The chain employs TRBV7-2 and TRBJ2-7; D may be TRBD1 or TRBD2 (5 bases each). The CDR3 is made up of 17 amino acids. V was pared by 3 bases and J by 0 bases, with 18 bases between. From germline, CDR1 is SGHTA and CDR2 FQGNSA. CDR3 sequence reads: CASSFAGTGHLSYEQYF. In DNA form, the CDR3 reads TGTGCCAGCAGCTTTGCCGGGACGGGCCACCTCTCCTACGAGCAGTACTTC. Full variable domain (remainder filled in from reference TRBV7-2 and TRBJ2-7): GAGVSQSPSNKVTEKGKDVELRCDPISGHTALYWYRQSLGQGLEFLIYFQGNSAPDKSGLPSDRFSAERTGGSVSTLTIQRTQQEDSAVYLCASSFAGTGHLSYEQYFGPGTRLTVT.

This clonotype was observed at least ten times. V and J are TRBV5-1 and TRBJ2-7; 9 positions match TRBD2. V shed 4 bases, J shed 3 bases, and the junction held 2 bases outside the gene matches. CDR1 is SGHRS, CDR2 YFSETQ, per germline. The CDR3 extends over 13 amino acids. The CDR3 loop is CASSRTSDYEQYF. As DNA, the CDR3 is TGCGCCAGCAGCCGGACTAGCGACTACGAGCAGTACTTC.

In the case of this clonotype: The junction and the germline gene differ at one end; a read error may be behind it. This rearrangement joins TRBV29-1 to TRBJ2-3; 16 bases match TRBD2. Germline values: CDR1 SQVTM, CDR2 ANQGSEA. The CDR3 is 17 residues long. CDR3 nucleotide sequence: TGCAGCGTCGAAGGGGGGACTAGCGGGAGGGCCGTAGATACGCAGTATTTT. Translated: CSVEGGTSGRAVDTQYF.

The chain links TRBV20-1 to TRBJ2-7; D is uncertain. The germline CDR1 and CDR2 sequences are DFQATT and SNEGSKA (reference sequence). The CDR3 sequence is 13 residues long. Trimming left V 6 bases short and J 3 bases short, with 15 bases between. The CDR3 bases are TGCAGTGCCCAGCAGAGCGCCCGCTACGAGCAGTACTTC. Its translation: CSAQQSARYEQYF.

This clonotype occurred a few times. V usage is TRBV12-3 or TRBV12-4 and J usage is TRBJ2-1, with 11 bases aligning to TRBD2. V was clipped by 0 bases and J by 15 bases; unmatched bases: 7. This CDR3 has 14 amino acids. Here the CDR3 reads CASSLAVAGGLRFF. CDR3 in DNA: TGTGCCAGCAGTTTAGCGGTAGCGGGGGGGCTGAGGTTCTTC.

This clonotype was picked up a small number of times. This rearrangement joins TRBV20-1 to TRBJ2-7, with D perhaps TRBD1 or TRBD2 (5 bases each). The CDR3 extends over 17 amino acids. Trimming left V 0 bases short and J 1 base short, with 19 bases between. Germline CDR1 is DFQATT and CDR2 is SNEGSKA (reference sequence). CDR3 sequence (DNA): TGCAGTGCTAGAGATCTTACATCCGGGGACGGGTCCTACGAGCAGTACTTC. It translates to CSARDLTSGDGSYEQYF.

This clonotype showed up just a few times. J is TRBJ1-5 and V is TRBV28; D may be TRBD1 (6 bases). CDR1 is MDHEN, CDR2 SYDVKM, per germline. V was cut by 3 bases and J by 7 bases, with 16 bases left in between. The CDR3 length is 15 residues. The CDR3, as DNA: TGTGCCAGCAGTTTTGGCAGGGGCCCAATACAGCCCCAGCATTTT. Translating it yields CASSFGRGPIQPQHF.

This clonotype was seen more than once but under ten times. DNA for the CDR3: TGTGCCAGCAGCTCACGGACTAGCGCCGACTACGAGCAGTACTTC. Its translation: CASSSRTSADYEQYF. The chain is built from TRBV5-5 and TRBJ2-7, with TRBD2 matching 9 bases. CDR3 size: 15 residues. From germline, CDR1 is SGHKS and CDR2 YYEKEE (reference sequence). J gave up 3 bases and V 3 bases, and 7 bases lay outside the gene matches.

The rearrangement uses TRBV6-1 and TRBJ2-7; D is unclear. CDR3 size: 11 residues. Trimming stripped 10 bases from V and 1 base from J, with 8 bases between. Looked up from germline, CDR1 is MNHNS and CDR2 is SASEGT. The CDR3: CATKSSYEQYF. CDR3 DNA sequence: TGTGCCACCAAAAGTTCCTACGAGCAGTACTTC.